The clone carrying this TCR beta chain was detected many times. Antigen unknown. This specimen comes from a study of CD8 T cells in ankylosing spondylitis. Generation of TCR beta libraries employed quantitative 5'-RACE incorporating molecular barcodes. TCRdb reanalysed the 5' RACE reads using MiXCR and keeps one entry per CDR3 protein. The sample holds more than 500,000 distinct CDR3 sequences, roughly 5.3% seen once. The CDR3 has 15 amino acids. CDR1 and CDR2 from the germline V gene are SGHTA and FQGNSA. Trimming left V 5 bases short and J 2 bases short, with 13 bases between. The study, taken as a whole, reports: In reactive arthritis synovial fluid and blood, some motif variants had been reported before. Clones linked to disease were reported to show significant enrichment in matched ankylosing spondylitis synovial fluid. For ankylosing spondylitis blood, a TCR beta motif of about eight highly homologous variants appeared characteristic.

The specimen sequenced was blood, either unsorted or a sorted T cell fraction (not recorded which). The TCR was taken from a male donor with ankylosing spondylitis. The V and J genes are TRBV7-2 and TRBJ1-5; D uncertain. The CDR3 bases are TGTGCCAGCAGCCCCGGGCCATGGGGCAATCAGCCCCAGCATTTT. Its translation is CASSPGPWGNQPQHF.